The entry below describes one T cell receptor (beta chain). Its antigen is still unknown. V trimming: 4 bases; J trimming: 7 bases; junction bases outside the gene matches: 1. The CDR3 has 13 amino acids. Germline CDR1 SGHTA, CDR2 FQGTGA. The method was immunoSEQ multiplex PCR; TCRdb's version includes in-frame clones alone and lacks a portion of them. The repertoire holds approximately 100,000 clones, with around 94% as singletons. This sample is part of a study of T cell responses to AZD1222 COVID-19 vaccine. Regarding the study as a whole: Repertoires were sampled only after the peak T cell response. At baseline, seropositivity was found in only a handful of AZD1222 recipients. Clonal diversity was possibly underestimated, and white British individuals and females predominated among donors. Spike-wide coverage was observed for vaccine-associated CD4 TCRs, with dominant responses at 160-218 and 743-854.

J is TRBJ2-4 and V is TRBV7-3, with 10 bases fitting TRBD1. The source material was peripheral blood, sampled on day 0 of AZD1222 vaccination. This receptor was taken from an adult in good health. Here the CDR3 reads CASSSGQGNIQYF. The CDR3 DNA is TGTGCCAGCAGCTCGGGACAGGGGAACATTCAGTACTTC.